This is a list of T cell receptor beta chains from one sample in a study of blood T cell dynamics during melanoma immunotherapy. Data came from immunoSEQ multiplex PCR; TCRdb stores just in-frame clones and leaves some out. The table records 9,700 or so clones, 80% to 90% of them present only once. Specimen: blood, collected from a patient treated with checkpoint blockade. The receptors originated from a human donor with melanoma. CDR3s include the opening cysteine and the closing phenylalanine or tryptophan. A D gene is named only where the DNA matches it firmly. A row's size may be missing; if present it is once, few, many or a size class.

J gene,D gene,V gene,clone size,CDR3 protein,CDR3 DNA
TRBJ2-7,TRBD2,TRBV27,NA,CASSLSIRPREPDEQYF,TGTGCCAGCAGTTTATCGATCCGTCCGCGGGAGCCGGACGAGCAGTACTTC
TRBJ2-7,NA,TRBV5-1,NA,CASSLVEAGSYEQYF,TGCGCCAGCAGCTTGGTAGAGGCGGGCTCCTACGAGCAGTACTTC
TRBJ2-7,NA,TRBV3-1/TRBV3-2,NA,CVGTYEQYF,TGTGTGGGCACCTACGAGCAGTACTTC
TRBJ2-2,NA,TRBV27,NA,CASSLMNTGELFF,TGTGCCAGCAGTTTAATGAACACCGGGGAGCTGTTTTTT
TRBJ2-5,NA,TRBV6-9,NA,CASRPRGSGQETQYF,TGTGCCAGCAGACCCCGGGGGAGCGGGCAAGAGACCCAGTACTTC
TRBJ2-3,NA,TRBV5-1,NA,CATRRREGTDTQYF,TGCGCCACCAGGAGGAGGGAGGGCACAGATACGCAGTATTTT
TRBJ1-1,NA,TRBV28,NA,CASSRPKEDTEAFF,TGTGCCAGCAGCCGTCCGAAGGAGGACACTGAAGCTTTCTTT
TRBJ1-5,NA,TRBV19,NA,CASSLWGRGSNQPQHF,TGTGCCAGTAGTCTGTGGGGGAGGGGTAGCAATCAGCCCCAGCATTTT
TRBJ2-7,NA,TRBV27,NA,CASSLRPGRAYEQYF,TGTGCCAGCAGTTTAAGGCCGGGTCGTGCCTACGAGCAGTACTTC
TRBJ1-5,TRBD1,TRBV5-3,NA,CARSIRTGVYNQPQHF,TGTGCCAGAAGCATAAGGACAGGGGTATACAATCAGCCCCAGCATTTT
TRBJ2-3,NA,TRBV7-2,NA,CASSTHRGAQLTDTQYF,TGTGCCAGCAGCACACACCGGGGGGCCCAGCTCACAGATACGCAGTATTTT
TRBJ2-1,NA,TRBV6-1,NA,CASPSLGQPNNEQFF,TGTGCCAGCCCCTCTTTGGGACAACCGAACAATGAGCAGTTCTTC
TRBJ2-3,NA,TRBV6-6,NA,CASSYPETDTQYF,TGTGCCAGCAGTTACCCGGAAACAGATACGCAGTATTTT
TRBJ2-7,TRBD2,TRBV28,NA,CASSLSGREGPYEQYF,TGTGCCAGCAGCCTAAGCGGGAGAGAGGGGCCCTACGAGCAGTACTTC
TRBJ1-2,NA,TRBV14,NA,CASSQEQVPNYGYTF,TGTGCCAGCAGCCAAGAGCAGGTCCCTAACTATGGCTACACCTTC
TRBJ2-1,TRBD2,TRBV7-6,once,CASSTSSGSGSEQFF,TGTGCCAGCAGCACCTCCTCCGGGAGCGGGAGTGAGCAGTTCTTC
TRBJ1-4,NA,TRBV4-2,NA,CASSQDRLLNEKLFF,TGTGCCAGCAGCCAAGATAGGCTATTAAATGAAAAACTGTTTTTT
TRBJ2-3,NA,TRBV7-9,NA,CASTPDSRTDTQYF,TGTGCCAGCACACCTGACAGCAGAACAGATACGCAGTATTTT
TRBJ2-1,NA,TRBV5-1,NA,CASSLLPLDSYNEQFF,TGCGCCAGCAGCTTGCTCCCCTTAGATTCCTACAATGAGCAGTTCTTC
TRBJ2-3,NA,TRBV9,NA,CASSVWGATDTQYF,TGTGCCAGCAGCGTTTGGGGGGCCACCGATACGCAGTATTTT
TRBJ1-5,NA,TRBV28,NA,CASSPPGGGQPQHF,TGTGCCAGCAGTCCCCCCGGGGGGGGTCAGCCCCAGCATTTT
TRBJ1-1,NA,TRBV28,NA,CASSLNLQGVAEAFF,TGTGCCAGCAGTCTGAACCTACAGGGAGTTGCTGAAGCTTTCTTT
TRBJ2-7,NA,TRBV11-3,NA,CASMRCRRDEQYF,TGTGCCAGCATGAGATGTAGGCGGGACGAGCAGTACTTC
TRBJ1-1,NA,TRBV28,NA,CASSTLRTVAFF,TGTGCCAGCAGCACCCTTCGGACAGTAGCTTTCTTT
TRBJ2-7,NA,TRBV19,few,CASSRGSFSYEQYF,TGTGCCAGTAGTAGGGGCTCGTTCTCCTACGAGCAGTACTTC
TRBJ2-3,NA,TRBV15,NA,CATSSGFTDTQYF,TGTGCCACCAGCAGTGGGTTCACAGATACGCAGTATTTT
TRBJ2-1,TRBD2,TRBV6-1,NA,CASSGGGRPSYNEQFF,TGTGCCAGCAGTGGGGGCGGGAGGCCCTCCTACAATGAGCAGTTCTTC
TRBJ2-7,NA,TRBV19,NA,CASSIDPGPAYEQYF,TGTGCCAGTAGTATAGATCCGGGCCCGGCCTACGAGCAGTACTTC
TRBJ2-5,TRBD1,TRBV28,NA,CASSLIGQGAETQYF,TGTGCCAGCAGCCTGATCGGACAGGGGGCGGAGACCCAGTACTTC
TRBJ2-3,NA,TRBV7-9,NA,CASSLGTTDTQYF,TGTGCCAGCAGCTTGGGGACCACAGATACGCAGTATTTT
TRBJ1-2,NA,TRBV28,NA,CASSLSAGGLYGYTF,TGTGCCAGCAGTTTATCCGCTGGGGGGTTGTATGGCTACACCTTC
TRBJ1-2,NA,TRBV11-2,NA,CASSSRLARNYGYTF,TGTGCCAGCAGCTCCAGGCTGGCACGGAACTATGGCTACACCTTC
TRBJ2-1,NA,TRBV7-8,NA,CASSLLAGSVNEQFF,TGTGCCAGCAGCTTACTGGCGGGGTCAGTCAATGAGCAGTTCTTC
TRBJ2-2,NA,TRBV5-1,NA,CASSLTPGGSGELFF,TGCGCCAGCAGCTTGACGCCAGGGGGGAGCGGGGAGCTGTTTTTT
TRBJ2-7,NA,TRBV9,NA,CASSVGWDGYEQYF,TGTGCCAGCAGCGTAGGGTGGGATGGGTACGAGCAGTACTTC
TRBJ1-4,NA,TRBV18,NA,CASSPLEAEKLFF,TGTGCCAGCTCACCATTGGAGGCAGAAAAACTGTTTTTT
TRBJ2-7,NA,TRBV28,NA,CASTPGAGGYEQYF,TGTGCCAGCACTCCCGGGGCAGGCGGATACGAGCAGTACTTC
TRBJ2-3,NA,TRBV28,NA,CASSLVGGTGTDTQYF,TGTGCCAGCAGTTTAGTTGGTGGGACTGGCACAGATACGCAGTATTTT
TRBJ2-5,TRBD2,TRBV7-8,NA,CASQHWTSGIWEETQYF,TGTGCCAGCCAACATTGGACTAGCGGGATATGGGAAGAGACCCAGTACTTC
TRBJ2-1,NA,TRBV6-5,few,CASSYMRAPNEQFF,TGTGCCAGCAGTTACATGAGGGCCCCCAATGAGCAGTTCTTC
TRBJ2-1,TRBD2,TRBV5-1,NA,CASSREASEPNEQFF,TGCGCCAGCAGCCGGGAGGCTAGCGAACCCAATGAGCAGTTCTTC
TRBJ2-6,NA,TRBV5-6,NA,CASGRQTYSSGANVLTF,TGTGCCAGCGGCCGACAGACCTACAGCTCTGGGGCCAACGTCCTGACTTTC
TRBJ2-7,TRBD1,TRBV18,NA,CASSPAAGGYEQYF,TGTGCCAGCTCACCGGCGGCAGGGGGCTACGAGCAGTACTTC
TRBJ2-1,TRBD2,TRBV5-1,NA,CASGAGGVHNEQFF,TGCGCCAGCGGGGCGGGAGGGGTTCACAATGAGCAGTTCTTC
TRBJ1-3,NA,TRBV10-3,NA,CAISADGGGNTIYF,TGTGCCATCAGTGCCGACGGTGGGGGAAACACCATATATTTT
TRBJ1-3,NA,TRBV9,few,CASSGDSSGNTIYF,TGTGCCAGCAGCGGTGACAGCTCTGGAAACACCATATATTTT
TRBJ2-7,NA,TRBV6-6,NA,CASSYGSLYEQYF,TGTGCCAGCAGTTACGGTAGCCTCTACGAGCAGTACTTC
TRBJ1-4,NA,TRBV27,NA,CASSLQTPSTNEKLFF,TGTGCCAGCAGTTTACAGACACCCTCAACTAATGAAAAACTGTTTTTT
TRBJ1-6,TRBD1,TRBV5-1,NA,CASSPQGTASQTLHF,TGCGCCAGCAGCCCCCAGGGGACAGCCTCTCAGACCCTCCACTTT
TRBJ2-1,NA,TRBV4-1,once,CASSFRTAKWNEQFF,TGCGCCAGCAGCTTCCGAACCGCCAAGTGGAATGAGCAGTTCTTC
TRBJ1-2,TRBD1,TRBV23-1,few,CASTVQQGEGGYTF,TGCGCCAGCACTGTACAACAGGGGGAGGGTGGCTACACCTTC